This T cell receptor (beta chain) is from a study of cytomegalovirus exposure and HLA in healthy donors. Trimming took off 4 bases at V and 1 base at J, with 13 bases between the two ends. CDR1 is LGHNA and CDR2 is YNFKEQ in the germline V gene. The CDR3 runs 15 residues. Nominal health characterized the donors when sampled, though unrecorded immune exposures were likely. Concerning this clone: The target antigen is unknown.

Findings of the study overall: Reported findings show TCR beta sequences accurately forecast HLA-A and HLA-B alleles in most subjects.

PCR was performed using 60 Vbeta and 13 Jbeta primers. Here immunoSEQ multiplex PCR was the method, and the copy in TCRdb shows in-frame clones only, minus some. In the table there are roughly 140,000 clones, around 80% of which are singletons. Sequencing was carried out using PBMCs. The chain has TRBV4-2 and TRBJ1-1, with D possibly being TRBD1 (6 bases). The origin of this receptor is a middle-aged man in good health and CMV-seropositive. The CDR3 DNA reads TGTGCCAGCAGCCGCCGACAGGAATCGAACACTGAAGCTTTCTTT. It codes for CASSRRQESNTEAFF.